The subject of this entry is one TCR beta chain. No cognate antigen has been identified for it. Base qualities are not recorded, but no much larger clone differs from it by a single base. Reading from cysteine to phenylalanine, the CDR3 counts 14 amino acids. The DNA shown is the 42-base CDR3, in frame from base 1. At the junction V is shortened by 3 bases and J by 5 bases; bases outside the gene matches: 6. Sequences SGDLS (CDR1) and YYNGEE (CDR2) are obtained from the germline V gene. Collaborating institutions collected whole blood in K2EDTA tubes following their own protocols. For TCRbeta analysis, collaborators shipped samples as frozen whole blood, isolated PBMCs, or DNA extracted from either of those sample types. TCRbeta CDR3 regions were amplified from genomic DNA by means of the immunoSEQ Assay, a bias-controlled multiplex PCR. The authors' pipeline ran thus. The number of nucleated cells in each sample was estimated by amplification of reference gene primers within the assay. To quantify the absolute abundance of each unique TCRbeta CDR3 rearrangement, sequence reads were collapsed and filtered. For each sample, productive Simpson clonality was calculated as the square root of Simpson's diversity index across productive rearrangements. TCRdb holds this immuneACCESS table with in-frame rearrangements only. Some clones are missing; in checked studies, unresolved V genes explain under half, and the rest has no known cause. That table furnishes V, J and clone size, whereas the DNA furnished D and trimming. This sample has 150,000 to 200,000 clones in its table, and approximately 83% of those were observed once. The top ten constitute 8% to 10% of the sample.

This record comes from a study of blood T cell repertoires in COVID-19 (dated by TCRdb to the early 2020s). In the study overall: Samples from collaborators originated in the United States, Italy and Spain and spanned both the acute and convalescent phases of COVID-19. The material from the prospective study consisted of cDNA or gDNA derived from T cells, B-cell-depleted T cells, or PBMCs. Subjects who had been exposed to COVID-19, were actively infected with it, or had recovered from it provided the deeply sampled blood TCRbeta repertoires that made up the dataset. The repertoires were released in a freely available public database meant as a resource for research on the immune response to SARS-CoV-2. Samples were obtained from the ongoing ImmuneRACE study (first 160 participants) and from 1,254 subjects provided by 6 global collaborators. Sample metadata almost always included a de-identified subject ID, COVID-19 status, age in years and sex. Where available, HLA class I and class II types were obtained from metadata supplied by the sample provider rather than from assay-based typing.

Summary of the overall study and its limitations: The quantity of clinical and demographic metadata differed by source and by participant and was supplied without curation.

Specimen: peripheral blood. This sequence uses TRBV9 and TRBJ1-1; 8 bases in the middle match TRBD1. This TCR derives from a man between 60 and 70 years old with acute or convalescent COVID-19. The CDR3 in this case is CASSATGEGTEAFF. Read as DNA, the sequence is TGTGCCAGCAGCGCGACAGGGGAGGGTACTGAAGCTTTCTTT. The CDR3, completed at both ends by the reference TRBV9 and TRBJ1-1 genes, gives the full variable domain DSGVTQTPKHLITATGQRVTLRCSPRSGDLSVYWYQQSLDQGLQFLIQYYNGEERAKGNILERFSAQQFPDLHSELNLSSLELGDSALYFCASSATGEGTEAFFGQGTRLTVV.